This TCR beta chain appears in the sequencing data of a study of blood T cell repertoires in COVID-19 (dated by TCRdb to about 2020). In the study overall: Collaborator samples came from the United States, Italy and Spain and covered acute and convalescent phases of COVID-19. The repertoires were released in a freely available public database meant as a resource for research on the immune response to SARS-CoV-2. The samples were drawn from the first 160 participants of the ongoing ImmuneRACE study and from 1,254 subjects provided by 6 global collaborators. The material from the prospective study consisted of cDNA or gDNA derived from T cells, B-cell-depleted T cells, or PBMCs. A de-identified subject ID, COVID-19 status, age in years and sex were almost always included in the sample metadata. Where HLA class I and class II types were available, the types were taken from metadata supplied by the sample provider, not from assay-based typing. The dataset comprised deeply sampled blood TCRbeta repertoires from subjects exposed to, actively infected with, or recovered from COVID-19. What the research found in general, with its limitations: Clinical and demographic metadata were provided uncurated, with the amount varying by source and participant.

The immunoSEQ Assay, a bias-controlled multiplex PCR, was used to amplify TCRbeta CDR3 regions from genomic DNA. Per the source publication's procedure: Nucleated cell counts per sample were estimated from amplification of reference gene primers within the assay. To quantify the absolute abundance of each unique TCRbeta CDR3 rearrangement, sequence reads were collapsed and filtered. For each sample, productive Simpson clonality was calculated as the square root of Simpson's diversity index over productive rearrangements. TCRdb stores this immuneACCESS table with in-frame sequences only. Part of the clones is absent; in the studies checked, under half of the shortfall reflects unresolved V genes, and no reason is known for the rest. D and trimming were read from the DNA, whereas the V and J calls and clone size are those reported in that table. The sample data list 95,000 to 150,000 clones, and approximately 83% of these were observed just once. Clones ranked in the top ten supply over 9.5% of the sample.

As to this clone: No cognate antigen has been identified for it. No base quality values were provided; no much bigger clone lies one nucleotide off.

Trimming leaves V shorter by 4 bases and J shorter by 6 bases, with the junction holding 10 bases beyond the gene matches. Spanning cysteine to phenylalanine, the CDR3 consists of 15 amino acids. Only CDR3 DNA remains: 45 bases, in frame from the first base. Reading the germline V gene gives CDR1 SGHRS and CDR2 YFSETQ. Whole blood was collected in K2EDTA tubes by collaborating institutions according to the institutions' own protocols. For TCRbeta analysis, collaborator samples were shipped as frozen whole blood, as isolated PBMCs, or as DNA extracted from either sample type. This clonotype originated in a man aged 55-75 years with acute or convalescent COVID-19. The sequenced sample was peripheral blood. The chain employs TRBV5-1 and TRBJ2-3; TRBD1 matches 8 bases in the middle. The CDR3 loop reads CASSVDRAGWDTQYF. In nucleotides, the sequence is TGCGCCAGCAGCGTGGACAGGGCGGGTTGGGATACGCAGTATTTT. The reference TRBV5-1 and TRBJ2-3 proteins fill in what lies around the CDR3, so the full variable domain reads KAGVTQTPRYLIKTRGQQVTLSCSPISGHRSVSWYQQTPGQGLQFLFEYFSETQRNKGNFPGRFSGRQFSNSRSEMNVSTLELGDSALYLCASSVDRAGWDTQYFGPGTRLTVL.